These T cell receptor beta chains were read from a single sample in a study of cytomegalovirus exposure and HLA in healthy donors. TCRdb's copy holds only in-frame clones and misses some; the assay was immunoSEQ multiplex PCR. The sample has about 160,000 clones; 80% to 90% are singletons. The material sequenced was PBMCs. The receptors shown here come from a woman younger than 45 in good health and CMV-seropositive. CDR3s include the opening cysteine and the closing phenylalanine or tryptophan. D genes are given only for firm matches. Where a row states a size, it is once, few, many or the class of an expanded clone; other rows omit it.

size,V,D,J,CDR3,DNA
few,TRBV7-8,.,TRBJ1-5,CASSLRGAYNQPQHF,TGTGCCAGCAGCTTACGGGGGGCATACAATCAGCCCCAGCATTTT
few,TRBV5-1,.,TRBJ1-2,CASSLTDIVYGYTF,TGCGCCAGCAGCTTGACAGATATCGTCTATGGCTACACCTTC
.,TRBV6-5,.,TRBJ2-1,CASSFQGHEQFF,TGTGCCAGCAGTTTCCAGGGTCATGAGCAGTTCTTC
.,TRBV28,TRBD2,TRBJ2-1,CASSLGGLAGGDGHEQFF,TGTGCCAGCAGTTTAGGCGGACTAGCGGGGGGCGACGGCCATGAGCAGTTCTTC
.,TRBV7-8,.,TRBJ1-1,CASSPSPGGGAFF,TGTGCCAGCAGCCCCAGTCCCGGGGGAGGGGCTTTCTTT
few,TRBV5-1,TRBD1,TRBJ2-2,CASSWTIPTGGDTGELFF,TGCGCCAGCAGCTGGACGATACCGACAGGGGGGGACACCGGGGAGCTGTTTTTT
.,TRBV11-2,.,TRBJ2-1,CASSLRGYNEQFF,TGTGCCAGCAGCTTACGGGGTTACAATGAGCAGTTCTTC
.,TRBV7-2,TRBD1,TRBJ1-5,CASSLTPGTGLWPQHF,TGTGCCAGCAGCCTCACGCCCGGGACAGGGTTATGGCCCCAGCATTTT
.,TRBV15,.,TRBJ2-3,CATSRGSAADTQYF,TGTGCCACCAGCAGAGGGAGTGCGGCAGATACGCAGTATTTT
few,TRBV27,.,TRBJ1-1,CASSSPLRSLNTEAFF,TGTGCCAGCAGTTCCCCGCTCAGGTCCTTGAACACTGAAGCTTTCTTT
.,TRBV20-1,.,TRBJ1-1,CSVARGTEAFF,TGCAGTGTAGCAAGGGGAACTGAAGCTTTCTTT
.,TRBV14,TRBD1,TRBJ2-1,CASSHVDRGLAYNEQFF,TGTGCCAGCAGCCACGTGGACAGGGGGCTTGCCTACAATGAGCAGTTCTTC
.,TRBV7-2,TRBD1,TRBJ2-7,CASSFSGTGGYEQYF,TGTGCCAGCAGCTTCTCCGGGACAGGGGGCTACGAGCAGTACTTC
once,TRBV9,.,TRBJ2-5,CASSVDSQGETQYF,TGTGCCAGCAGCGTAGACAGCCAAGGCGAGACCCAGTACTTC
few,TRBV7-9,TRBD1,TRBJ2-3,CASSPGQITDTQYF,TGTGCCAGCAGCCCGGGACAGATCACAGATACGCAGTATTTT
once,TRBV7-6,TRBD1,TRBJ1-2,CASSSGDRDYYGYTF,TGTGCCAGCAGCTCGGGAGACAGGGATTACTATGGCTACACCTTC
.,TRBV6-5,.,TRBJ1-1,CASRPTVNTEAFF,TGTGCCAGCAGACCTACAGTGAACACTGAAGCTTTCTTT
.,TRBV19,.,TRBJ1-2,CASSKVVSGWTGYTF,TGTGCCAGTAGTAAAGTAGTATCGGGGTGGACTGGCTACACCTTC
.,TRBV9,.,TRBJ1-1,CASSVFWTAEPLNTEAFF,TGTGCCAGCAGCGTATTCTGGACAGCCGAACCCCTGAACACTGAAGCTTTCTTT
.,TRBV10-3,.,TRBJ1-6,CAISSGISYNSPLHF,TGTGCCATCAGTTCCGGGATTTCATATAATTCACCCCTCCACTTT
.,TRBV19,.,TRBJ2-1,CASIDGGSYNEQFF,TGTGCCAGTATAGACGGAGGGTCCTACAATGAGCAGTTCTTC
once,TRBV5-4,TRBD2,TRBJ2-1,CASSSLAGSSYNEQFF,TGTGCCAGCAGCTCATTAGCGGGGTCCTCCTACAATGAGCAGTTCTTC
.,TRBV6-5,.,TRBJ1-6,CASSFSNSPLHF,TGTGCCAGCAGTTTTAGTAATTCACCCCTCCACTTT
.,TRBV6-6,TRBD1,TRBJ2-7,CASRQGVYEQYF,TGTGCCAGCAGACAGGGGGTCTACGAGCAGTACTTC
.,TRBV28,.,TRBJ1-1,CASSSSGTPSQGTEAFF,TGTGCCAGCAGTTCCTCCGGGACCCCCTCTCAGGGGACTGAAGCTTTCTTT
few,TRBV19,TRBD1,TRBJ1-1,CARPWGQGGNTEAFF,TGTGCCAGACCTTGGGGACAGGGGGGGAACACTGAAGCTTTCTTT
.,TRBV18,TRBD2,TRBJ2-2,CASSPGLAGVTGELFF,TGTGCCAGCTCACCAGGACTAGCGGGGGTTACCGGGGAGCTGTTTTTT
.,TRBV7-3,.,TRBJ1-2,CASSSGRRVNYGYTF,TGTGCCAGCAGCTCCGGACGGCGGGTCAACTATGGCTACACCTTC
.,TRBV6-4,.,TRBJ1-6,CASSQTGGSNSPLHF,TGTGCCAGCAGCCAGACCGGGGGGAGCAATTCACCCCTCCACTTT
.,TRBV5-1,.,TRBJ1-1,CASRRPRGNTEAFF,TGCGCCAGCAGAAGGCCTCGAGGGAACACTGAAGCTTTCTTT
.,TRBV2,.,TRBJ1-5,CASRKGLSNQPQHF,TGTGCCAGCAGGAAGGGGCTTAGCAATCAGCCCCAGCATTTT
few,TRBV28,TRBD1,TRBJ2-3,CASSVWDSRKDTQYF,TGTGCCAGCAGTGTATGGGACAGCCGGAAAGATACGCAGTATTTT
.,TRBV21-1,.,TRBJ2-6,CASRGQLSGANVLTF,TGTGCCAGCAGGGGACAGCTCTCTGGGGCCAACGTCCTGACTTTC
.,TRBV19,.,TRBJ2-2,CASRGRGGTGELFF,TGTGCCAGTAGGGGCCGGGGAGGAACCGGGGAGCTGTTTTTT
.,TRBV7-2,TRBD1,TRBJ2-3,CASSPGTGLGTDTQYF,TGTGCCAGCAGCCCTGGGACAGGGCTCGGCACAGATACGCAGTATTTT
.,TRBV27,.,TRBJ2-3,CASSLTGSTDTQYF,TGTGCCAGCAGTTTAACAGGGAGCACAGATACGCAGTATTTT
medium-sized,TRBV11-2,.,TRBJ1-4,CASSLEGRSNEKLFF,TGTGCCAGCAGCTTAGAAGGGAGGTCTAATGAAAAACTGTTTTTT